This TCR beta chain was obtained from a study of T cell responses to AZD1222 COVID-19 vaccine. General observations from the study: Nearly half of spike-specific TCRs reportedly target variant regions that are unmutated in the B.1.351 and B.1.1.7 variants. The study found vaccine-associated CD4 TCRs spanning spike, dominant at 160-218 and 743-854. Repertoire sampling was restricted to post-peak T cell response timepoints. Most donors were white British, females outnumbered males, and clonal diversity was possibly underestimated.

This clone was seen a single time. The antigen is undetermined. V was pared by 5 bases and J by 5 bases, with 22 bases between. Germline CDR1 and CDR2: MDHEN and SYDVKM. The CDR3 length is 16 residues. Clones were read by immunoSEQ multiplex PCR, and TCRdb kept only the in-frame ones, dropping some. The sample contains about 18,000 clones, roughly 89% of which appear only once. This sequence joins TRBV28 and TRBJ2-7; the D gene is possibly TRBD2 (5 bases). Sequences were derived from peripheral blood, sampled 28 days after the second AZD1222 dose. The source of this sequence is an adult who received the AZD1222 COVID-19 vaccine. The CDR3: CASSTNSASFGNEQYF. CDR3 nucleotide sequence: TGTGCCAGCAGTACAAATAGCGCCTCCTTCGGAAACGAGCAGTACTTC.